The present T cell receptor beta chain was sequenced within a study of identical twins. Every one of the donors was a healthy Caucasian. Germline V gene lookup returns CDR1 MNHNS and CDR2 SASEGT. There are 14 residues in the CDR3. The V gene lost 5 bases and the J gene lost 6 bases, with 11 bases spanning the gap. From the 5' RACE reads, TCRdb called clonotypes with MiXCR, one entry per CDR3 protein. The repertoire has roughly 490,000 distinct CDR3 sequences, roughly an eighth of them found once; the top ten carry approximately 1%. A further study also used this sample, focusing on yellow fever vaccine responses in identical twins.

The chain uses TRBV6-1 and TRBJ1-6, with TRBD1 as a possible D gene (5 bases). The clonotype comes from a woman between 18 and 29 years old in good health. The specimen sequenced was CD4+ T cells sorted from blood. CDR3 nucleotide sequence: TGTGCCAGCAGTCCTCCAGGGATTAATTCACCCCTCCACTTT. This translates into CASSPPGINSPLHF.